This TCR beta chain was recorded in a study of blood T cell repertoires in COVID-19. CDR3 size: 17 residues. The germline CDR1 and CDR2 sequences are SGHDT and YYEEEE. V dropped 2 bases and J dropped 2 bases, with 19 bases sitting between them. Under the authors' procedure: Amplifying reference gene primers gave estimates of nucleated cell counts. Some clones are missing from TCRdb's copy, which holds only in-frame ones; the method was immunoSEQ multiplex PCR. V, J and clone size reflect that table, while D and trimming were determined from the DNA. In the table there are 85,000 to 90,000 clones, around 86% of which are singletons.

Sample: peripheral blood. V usage is TRBV5-6 and J usage is TRBJ1-2; perhaps TRBD1 as D (6 bases). This clonotype originated in a human donor in a cohort sampled during active COVID-19. CDR3 nucleotides: TGTGCCAGCAGCTTTGATGATATATTCGGACAGAACTATGGCTACACCTTC. Residues: CASSFDDIFGQNYGYTF.